The present TCR beta chain was sequenced within a study of control samples from healthy donors and cancer patients. CDR3 length: 13 residues. The germline gives CDR1 MNHNS, CDR2 SASEGT. V lost 2 bases to trimming and J lost 5 bases, with 9 bases between them. The method was immunoSEQ multiplex PCR; TCRdb's version includes in-frame clones alone and lacks a portion of them. The table records roughly 120,000 clones, roughly nine tenths of them present only once. V is TRBV6-1 and J is TRBJ1-1; TRBD1 is a possible D gene (5 bases). The sequencing input was PBMCs. This clonotype was obtained from a woman aged 45-59 years with colorectal cancer. This CDR3 is CASSERGSTEAFF. For the CDR3, the DNA is TGTGCCAGCAGTGAACGGGGGAGTACTGAAGCTTTCTTT.